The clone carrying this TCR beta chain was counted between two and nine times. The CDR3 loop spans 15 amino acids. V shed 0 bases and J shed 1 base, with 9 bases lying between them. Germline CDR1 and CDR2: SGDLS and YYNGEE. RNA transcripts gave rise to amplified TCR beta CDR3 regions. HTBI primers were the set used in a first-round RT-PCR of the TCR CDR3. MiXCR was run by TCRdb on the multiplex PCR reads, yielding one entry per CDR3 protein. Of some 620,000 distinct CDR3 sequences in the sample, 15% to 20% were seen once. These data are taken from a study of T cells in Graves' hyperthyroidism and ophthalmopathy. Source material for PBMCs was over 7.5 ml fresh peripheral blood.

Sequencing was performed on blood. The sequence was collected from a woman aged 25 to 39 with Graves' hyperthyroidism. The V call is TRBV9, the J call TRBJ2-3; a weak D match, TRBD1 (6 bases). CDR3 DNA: TGTGCCAGCAGCGTAGGAGGGGGAGGCACAGATACGCAGTATTTT. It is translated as CASSVGGGGTDTQYF.